The present entry profiles one TCR beta chain with its context. The CDR3 has 17 residues. Germline values: CDR1 LNHNV, CDR2 YYDKDF (reference sequence). Germline trimming cut 0 bases from V and 6 bases from J; bases unmatched to any gene: 13. This sample was taken from a study of CXCR4 blockade with PD-1 therapy in pancreatic cancer. Measured with immunoSEQ multiplex PCR; TCRdb has only the in-frame clones, and not every one. The sample yields over 15,000 clones, 72% seen once. The TCR was taken from a human donor with pancreatic ductal adenocarcinoma. The sample was tumor tissue. The chain has TRBV15 and TRBJ2-5; TRBD1 matches at 7 bases. The CDR3 sequence: CATSRDSEGGWEKTQYF. CDR3 nucleotide sequence: TGTGCCACCAGCAGAGATAGTGAAGGGGGCTGGGAGAAGACCCAGTACTTC.